This T cell receptor (beta chain) was profiled in a study of regulatory T cells in long-lasting Graves disease. Germline assignment: CDR1 SGDLS and CDR2 YYNGEE. The J segment lost 7 bases and the V segment lost 5 bases, leaving 5 bases of the junction unmatched. This CDR3 has 14 residues. Sample time point: newly diagnosed GD, antithyroid drugs for less than 3 months. RNA extracted from PBMCs served as the sequencing template. This clonotype has a handful of counts. What it binds is not known. Construction of the TCR beta libraries employed iRepertoire HTBI primers in conjunction with Arm-PCR of CDR3 regions. TCRdb called the multiplex PCR reads again in MiXCR, with one record for every CDR3 protein. The sample carries fewer than 500,000 distinct CDR3 sequences, 16% recorded once. Study-wide results and limits: Only peripheral blood was studied, not thyroid tissue.

The data were also submitted as part of a second study, on T cells in Graves' hyperthyroidism and ophthalmopathy.

Sequenced here: peripheral blood mononuclear cells (PBMCs), sampled at new diagnosis, from a patient treated with antithyroid drugs. This receptor was taken from a man aged 40-49 years with Graves disease. J is TRBJ1-4 and V is TRBV9, with 10 bases lining up with TRBD1. The CDR3 DNA is TGTGCCAGCAGTGCCGGGACAGGGGTTGAAAAACTGTTTTTT. Encoded protein: CASSAGTGVEKLFF. Combining the CDR3 with reference TRBV9 and TRBJ1-4 gives the whole variable domain DSGVTQTPKHLITATGQRVTLRCSPRSGDLSVYWYQQSLDQGLQFLIQYYNGEERAKGNILERFSAQQFPDLHSELNLSSLELGDSALYFCASSAGTGVEKLFFGSGTQLSVL.